Listed below are T cell receptor beta chains from one sample, sequenced in a study of multiple sclerosis patients with progressive multifocal leukoencephalopathy. Here immunoSEQ multiplex PCR was the method, and the copy in TCRdb shows in-frame clones only, minus some. The top ten clones hold 0.8% to 1.1% of a sample with approximately 27,000 clones, around 90% of them seen once. Input material: PBMCs. All receptors derive from a human donor with multiple sclerosis. Each CDR3 is given with its conserved first and last residue. Each record gives: D gene, V gene, J gene, clone size, CDR3 DNA, CDR3 protein. A D gene is named only where the DNA matches it firmly. Size values are once, few and many counts, or a class for expanded clones, and some rows have none.

d_call: .
v_call: TRBV6-5
j_call: TRBJ2-3
clone_size: .
cdr3_nt: TGTGCCAGCAGCAAACGACAGACAGCCACAGATACGCAGTATTTT
cdr3_aa: CASSKRQTATDTQYF

d_call: TRBD1
v_call: TRBV4-1
j_call: TRBJ2-7
clone_size: .
cdr3_nt: TGCGCCAGCAGCCATGCCGGGACAGGCTCCTACGAGCAGTACTTC
cdr3_aa: CASSHAGTGSYEQYF

d_call: .
v_call: TRBV13
j_call: TRBJ1-6
clone_size: .
cdr3_nt: TGTGCCAGCAGCTTAAAACGGTTCGCGAATAATTCACCCCTCCACTTT
cdr3_aa: CASSLKRFANNSPLHF

d_call: .
v_call: TRBV5-1
j_call: TRBJ2-5
clone_size: .
cdr3_nt: TGCGCCAGCAGCCCACAATCTCAGGTCCAAGAGACCCAGTACTTC
cdr3_aa: CASSPQSQVQETQYF

d_call: .
v_call: TRBV5-1
j_call: TRBJ2-6
clone_size: .
cdr3_nt: TGCGCCAGCAGCTTGGACGGAGGGGCCAACGTCCTGACTTTC
cdr3_aa: CASSLDGGANVLTF

d_call: .
v_call: TRBV18
j_call: TRBJ2-5
clone_size: once
cdr3_nt: TGTGCCAGCTCACCACCGCAGCTGACTAGGCAAGAGACCCAGTACTTC
cdr3_aa: CASSPPQLTRQETQYF

d_call: TRBD2
v_call: TRBV18
j_call: TRBJ2-7
clone_size: once
cdr3_nt: TGTGCCAGCTCCCGGGGTAGCGGGGGCTACGAGCAGTACTTC
cdr3_aa: CASSRGSGGYEQYF

d_call: .
v_call: TRBV5-4
j_call: TRBJ1-2
clone_size: .
cdr3_nt: TGTGCCAGCAGCCCCAGGGTAATGCAGAGGGATGGCTACACCTTC
cdr3_aa: CASSPRVMQRDGYTF

d_call: .
v_call: TRBV30
j_call: TRBJ1-4
clone_size: .
cdr3_nt: TGTGCCTGGAGGGTCGAGGCGACGGAGAAACTGTTTTTT
cdr3_aa: CAWRVEATEKLFF

d_call: .
v_call: TRBV14
j_call: TRBJ2-7
clone_size: .
cdr3_nt: TGTGCCAGCAGCTTCTCCTACGAGCAGTACTTC
cdr3_aa: CASSFSYEQYF